The 10 T cell receptor beta chains listed next were all sequenced from one sample in a study of EBV T-cell therapy then PD-1 blockade in nasopharyngeal carcinoma (dated by TCRdb to about 2021). Library method: the immunoSEQ multiplex PCR assay. Imported from immuneACCESS, the table was reduced by TCRdb to in-frame sequences with V and J called. These copies leave out some clones; in studies compared against another copy, an unresolved V gene accounts for under half, and the cause of the remainder is not known. This sample holds about 17,000 clones; 65% to 85% were observed only once. The ten largest clones take up under 30% of the sample. Reading the label with the study, this specimen's treatment or condition is: AdE1-LMPpoly-expanded autologous EBV-specific T-cell therapy followed by anti-PD-1 nivolumab. These receptors are not linked to any known antigen. The input for sequencing was CD8+ T cells from blood, taken at day 0 from a patient whose treatment included autologous EBV-specific T cells and nivolumab. The receptors were gathered from a man in his forties or fifties with nasopharyngeal carcinoma.

This rearrangement joins TRBV11-2 to TRBJ1-3, with D hard to call. Trimming took 1 base from V and 1 from J, leaving 5 bases between them. CDR1 is SGHAT and CDR2 is FQNNGV in the germline V gene. The CDR3 totals 14 residues. The DNA of the CDR3 is TGTGCCAGCAGCTTAGTAGGGTCTGGAAACACCATATATTTT. It yields the protein CASSLVGSGNTIYF.

The genes are TRBV7-6 and TRBJ1-5; the D is unclear. Germline V gene sequence: CDR1 SGHVS, CDR2 FNYEAQ. Trimming cost V 2 bases and J 6 bases, with 14 bases left between them. This CDR3 is 15 amino acids long. This CDR3 reads CASSLSVGLSQPQHF. The DNA for the CDR3 is TGTGCCAGCAGCTTATCGGTGGGTCTGAGTCAGCCCCAGCATTTT.

The CDR3 loop reads CAIWTGGNQPQHF. In DNA, the CDR3 is TGTGCCATTTGGACTGGGGGCAATCAGCCCCAGCATTTT. J is TRBJ1-5 and V is TRBV14; no clear D. The CDR3 extends over 13 amino acids. Germline lookup yields CDR1 SGHDN and CDR2 FVKESK. The V end was cut by 10 bases, the J end by 2 bases, with 12 bases between. The whole variable domain, filled in from reference TRBV14 and TRBJ1-5, reads EAGVTQFPSHSVIEKGQTVTLRCDPISGHDNLYWYRRVMGKEIKFLLHFVKESKQDESGMPNNRFLAERTGGTYSTLKVQPAELEDSGVYFCAIWTGGNQPQHFGDGTRLSIL.

CDR3 nucleotides: TGTGCCAGCAGCCCCCGGGGCACCTCCTACAATGAGCAGTTCTTC. Protein product: CASSPRGTSYNEQFF. The rearrangement joins TRBV9 to TRBJ2-1; D might be TRBD1 or TRBD2, each matching 5 bases. The V and J ends lost 4 bases and 0 bases respectively, with 11 bases between them. This CDR3 region has 15 residues. From germline, CDR1 is SGDLS and CDR2 YYNGEE.

The rearrangement links TRBV19 to TRBJ2-1, with a possible D match to TRBD2 (6 bases). CDR1 is LNHDA and CDR2 is SQIVND in the germline V gene (reference sequence). This CDR3 has 16 residues. Deletions cut 3 bases from V and 0 bases from J, with 12 bases between. The CDR3 region is CASSIFSGGSYNEQFF. The DNA for the CDR3 is TGTGCCAGTAGTATCTTTAGCGGTGGCTCCTACAATGAGCAGTTCTTC. Combining the CDR3 with reference TRBV19 and TRBJ2-1 gives the whole variable domain DGGITQSPKYLFRKEGQNVTLSCEQNLNHDAMYWYRQDPGQGLRLIYYSQIVNDFQKGDIAEGYSVSREKKESFPLTVTSAQKNPTAFYLCASSIFSGGSYNEQFFGPGTRLTVL.

The chain carries TRBV6-5 and TRBJ1-1; a weak D match, TRBD1 (5 bases). The CDR3 is made up of 16 amino acids. Trimming removed 0 bases from V and 1 base from J, with 12 bases in between. Germline CDR1 reads MNHEY; CDR2 reads SVGAGI. The CDR3 region has the DNA TGTGCCAGCAGTTACTCGGTGGGGGAATGGAACACTGAAGCTTTCTTT. Amino acids: CASSYSVGEWNTEAFF.

J is TRBJ1-5 and V is TRBV24-1, with D unclear. The V gene lost 4 bases and the J gene lost 4 bases, with 10 bases spanning the gap. This CDR3 has 14 residues. Germline lookup yields CDR1 KGHDR and CDR2 SFDVKD. CDR3 protein: CATSDSSSNQPQHF. DNA of the CDR3: TGTGCCACCAGTGACTCATCCTCGAATCAGCCCCAGCATTTT.

The rearrangement links TRBV6-5 to TRBJ1-6, with D perhaps matching TRBD1 (5 bases). V lost 4 bases and J 3 bases, leaving 10 bases between the germline ends. Germline V gene lookup returns CDR1 MNHEY and CDR2 SVGAGI. This CDR3 has 15 residues. In nucleotides, the CDR3 is TGTGCCAGCAGTTGGACAAATGACTATAATTCACCCCTCCACTTT. Its protein product is CASSWTNDYNSPLHF.

As regards this clone: Other DNA sequences in this specimen translate into the identical CDR3. The J gene is TRBJ2-7, the V gene TRBV9; the D is unclear. The germline gives CDR1 SGDLS, CDR2 YYNGEE. This CDR3 is 13 amino acids long. V shed 0 bases and J shed 3 bases, with 7 bases lying between them. CDR3 bases: TGTGCCAGCAGCGTAGGATCGAGCTACGAGCAGTACTTC. Translated: CASSVGSSYEQYF.

This chain links TRBV12-3 or TRBV12-4 with TRBJ1-2; D possibly corresponds to TRBD1 (5 bases). CDR3 length: 13 amino acids. The ends were cut back, 5 bases at V and 8 bases at J, with 15 bases in the middle. The CDR3 DNA follows: TGTGCCAGCAGTCGAGGGACCGCGGTGGGCTACACCTTC. It translates to CASSRGTAVGYTF.